The T cell receptor beta chain under discussion was sequenced for a study of Ad26.COV2.S vaccination and SARS-CoV-2 variants (dated by TCRdb to the early 2020s). Broadly, across the study: Vaccine-arm donors were drawn from COV1001, a multicentre, randomized, double-blind, placebo-controlled phase I-IIa trial of Ad26.COV2.S in healthy adults. Sequencing of the TCRbeta repertoire served to evaluate the specificity and breadth of SARS-CoV-2-reactive T cell receptors following Ad26.COV2.S vaccination. Ad26.COV2.S was administered intramuscularly at 5 x 10^10 or 1 x 10^11 viral particles, either as a single shot or as two shots given 56 days apart. Trial participants were randomized into five groups of five: low-dose or high-dose Ad26.COV2.S given once or twice, or placebo on both occasions. The TCR-sequenced set comprised around 32 samples: approximately 19 Ad26.COV2.S vaccine recipients, 5 placebo recipients and 8 SARS-CoV-2 convalescent individuals. Blinding of investigators to trial group allocation was maintained during experiments and outcome assessment. General study outcomes and caveats: Comparing responses between vaccine doses or regimens was not something the study was powered to do. After vaccination, substantial breadth of spike-specific CD8+ and CD4+ T cell responses was reported. Ad26.COV2.S recipients had higher spike-specific TCR breadth than placebo recipients (P = 0.0014). Non-spike TCR breadth was comparable between vaccine and placebo recipients, consistent with the vaccine containing only spike. The authors noted that the TCR breadth and depth analyses may have underestimated total T cell responses.

CDR1 and CDR2 were assigned from the germline V gene as SGHTA and FQGNSA. From V the trimming removes 5 bases and from J it removes 5 bases, while the gene matches leave 12 bases of the junction unaccounted for. Its CDR3 holds 15 amino acids, cysteine through phenylalanine. Kept here is only the CDR3 DNA, which spans 45 bases and is read in frame from base 1. For this clone: What antigen it recognizes has not been identified. No base quality information exists; no much larger clone differs at one position.

Explained via the paper, the treatment or condition label denotes: 19 received Ad26.COV2.S at low or high dose, single or two shots; a few received placebo; per-sample allocation not given. Repertoires of vaccine and placebo recipients were sequenced from samples collected on day 63 after the first injection. Between 29 July and 7 August 2020, Cohort 1b enrolled around 25 adults aged 18-55 years at one site in Boston, USA. As a vaccine, Ad26.COV2.S was a replication-incompetent adenovirus type 26 vector that expressed a prefusion-stabilized SARS-CoV-2 spike protein derived from the original Wuhan strain. TCRbeta CDR3 regions were sequenced with the immunoSEQ Assay. After extraction, genomic DNA underwent amplification by bias-controlled multiplex PCR, followed by high-throughput sequencing. The source study handled its data this way. To quantify the absolute abundance of each unique TCRbeta CDR3 region, sequences were collapsed and filtered. T cell fraction was estimated by normalizing TCRbeta template counts to usable DNA, with usable DNA measured through amplification of reference genes found in all nucleated cells. Repertoire TCRs were annotated as SARS-CoV-2-specific by exact matching of V gene, CDR3 amino acid sequence and J gene to a known reactive TCR set. The reference SARS-CoV-2 TCR set was obtained from MIRA and was filtered for enrichment in COVID-19-positive ImmuneCODE repertoires, whereby public or cross-reactive TCRs were removed. Drawing on the MIRA antigens, annotated TCRs were analysed further at the level of specific ORF or position within ORF. Depth was the summed frequency of annotated unique rearrangements, while breadth was defined as annotated unique rearrangements over total unique productive rearrangements. TCR breadth was compared between groups using two-sided Wilcoxon rank-sum tests. The table comes from immuneACCESS by way of TCRdb, which keeps in-frame sequences with V and J called. Part of the clones is missing from these tables; in studies checked, under half for an unresolved V gene and the rest for unknown reasons. Clonal size and the V and J genes are those of that table, whereas D and trimming came from the DNA. This sample holds hundreds of thousands of clones; roughly 90% were observed only once. The ten top clones hold approximately 5% of the sample.

The sequences come from peripheral blood, collected in a trial of Ad26.COV2.S vaccine versus placebo. The source is a person aged 18-65 years who received the Ad26.COV2.S COVID-19 vaccine or a placebo. Recombination connected TRBV7-2 to TRBJ2-7, and 7 bases in between align with TRBD1. This receptor has the CDR3 CASSPPGQSFDEQYF. The DNA sequence is TGTGCCAGCAGCCCACCGGGACAGTCGTTCGACGAGCAGTACTTC.